The 22 T cell receptor beta chains presented below share a single source sample, sequenced in a study of cytomegalovirus exposure and HLA in healthy donors. Primers included in the PCR were 60 Vbeta and 13 Jbeta primers. Generated by immunoSEQ multiplex PCR, the TCRdb table keeps only in-frame clones and is missing some. Of approximately 140,000 clones in the sample, 70% to 80% were seen once. The sample was PBMCs. These receptors were collected from a woman aged 45-65 years in good health and CMV-seropositive.

The V and J genes are TRBV10-3 and TRBJ1-1; no definite D call. The V gene's germline CDR1 is ENHRY and CDR2 SYGVKD. V dropped 7 bases and J dropped 3 bases, with 12 bases sitting between them. CDR3 length equals 13 residues. The CDR3 region is CAITAGGYTEAFF. The CDR3 DNA follows: TGTGCCATCACCGCGGGCGGGTACACTGAAGCTTTCTTT.

This chain connects TRBV28 to TRBJ1-4; weak D call: TRBD1 (6 bases). V lost 7 bases and J 3 bases, leaving 24 bases between the germline ends. Germline CDR1 and CDR2: MDHEN and SYDVKM. The CDR3 consists of 18 residues. The CDR3 nucleotides read TGTGCCAGCATCCGGGACACCGGGGCCCTCCACGCTAATGAAAAACTGTTTTTT. Its protein product is CASIRDTGALHANEKLFF.

The V and J genes are TRBV2 and TRBJ1-5; 8 bases are a match to TRBD1. The CDR3 length is 14 residues. The ends lost 2 bases at V and 5 bases at J; junction bases unmatched: 2. CDR1 is SNHLY and CDR2 is FYNNEI in the germline V gene. CDR3: CASSESGGHQPQHF. CDR3 DNA: TGTGCCAGCAGTGAATCAGGGGGCCATCAGCCCCAGCATTTT.

The V gene is TRBV7-9, the J gene TRBJ1-1; 7 bases match TRBD1. V lost 5 bases to trimming and J lost 4 bases; unmatched junction nucleotides: 10. Germline-derived CDR1 and CDR2 are SEHNR and FQNEAQ (reference sequence). The CDR3 runs 15 residues. Here the CDR3 reads CASSPQGKEGTEAFF. CDR3 in DNA: TGTGCCAGCAGCCCACAGGGGAAGGAGGGCACTGAAGCTTTCTTT.

V and J are TRBV29-1 and TRBJ2-3, with TRBD2 identical over 7 bases. The CDR3 is 12 residues long. V shed 7 bases, J shed 7 bases, and the junction held 8 bases outside the gene matches. Germline CDR1 reads SQVTM; CDR2 reads ANQGSEA. The CDR3 DNA follows: TGCAGCGGTGGGAGGGGCCTCCATACGCAGTATTTT. Protein product: CSGGRGLHTQYF.

This clone showed up just once. The chain is built from TRBV6-6 and TRBJ1-1; a weak D match, TRBD1 (5 bases). Per the germline V gene, CDR1 is MNHNY and CDR2 is SVGAGI (reference sequence). The CDR3 spans 13 residues. The germline V and J ends were trimmed by 5 bases and 4 bases, with 11 bases remaining between them. CDR3 sequence (DNA): TGTGCCAGCAGTGGGGGAGGTGGCACTGAAGCTTTCTTT. As protein: CASSGGGGTEAFF.

The chain has TRBV30 and TRBJ2-7; D gene uncertain. Germline V lookup: CDR1 GTSNPN, CDR2 SVGIG (reference sequence). This CDR3 is built from 10 residues. V gave up 6 bases and J gave up 2 bases, with 5 bases separating them. DNA of the CDR3: TGTGCCTGCTCTACCTACGAGCAGTACTTC. It translates to CACSTYEQYF. Combining the CDR3 with reference TRBV30 and TRBJ2-7 gives the whole variable domain SQTIHQWPATLVQPVGSPLSLECTVEGTSNPNLYWYRQAAGRGLQLLFYSVGIGQISSEVPQNLSASRPQDRQFILSSKKLLLSDSGFYLCACSTYEQYFGPGTRLTVT.

The rearrangement uses TRBV29-1 and TRBJ1-4; D ambiguous. The CDR3 runs to 13 residues. V was trimmed by 4 bases and J by 3 bases, leaving 9 bases between them. Germline assignment: CDR1 SQVTM and CDR2 ANQGSEA. The CDR3 here is CSVVGAANEKLFF. CDR3 in DNA: TGCAGCGTTGTGGGAGCAGCTAATGAAAAACTGTTTTTT. The whole variable domain, filled in from reference TRBV29-1 and TRBJ1-4, reads SAVISQKPSRDICQRGTSLTIQCQVDSQVTMMFWYRQQPGQSLTLIATANQGSEATYESGFVIDKFPISRPNLTFSTLTVSNMSPEDSSIYLCSVVGAANEKLFFGSGTQLSVL.

This clone was counted a single time. The rearrangement joins TRBV5-1 to TRBJ1-1; a weak D match, TRBD1 (6 bases). Germline V gene sequence: CDR1 SGHRS, CDR2 YFSETQ. CDR3 length: 18 residues. V lost 4 bases and J lost 2, with 24 bases in between. Here the CDR3 DNA reads TGCGCCAGCAGCCCGACTCTTAGACAGGCCGAGGCAAACACTGAAGCTTTCTTT. Translating gives CASSPTLRQAEANTEAFF.

There are a few counts of this clone. V and J are TRBV4-3 and TRBJ2-1, with 7 bases lining up with TRBD1. Germline-derived CDR1 and CDR2 are LGHNA and YSLEER. V lost 0 bases to trimming and J lost 6 bases; unmatched junction nucleotides: 5. The CDR3 extends over 15 amino acids. The CDR3 nucleotides read TGCGCCAGCAGCCAAGATATATCAGGGGGCAATGAGCAGTTCTTC. Translated, it gives CASSQDISGGNEQFF.

The rearrangement uses TRBV6-5 and TRBJ2-5; TRBD1 is a possible D gene (5 bases). The J call is doubtful: the DNA matches TRBJ2-7 better. The V gene's germline CDR1 is MNHEY and CDR2 SVGAGI. CDR3 length: 13 amino acids. The CDR3 loop is CASSFRVSYEQYF. The CDR3 DNA follows: TGTGCCAGCAGTTTCAGGGTATCCTACGAGCAGTACTTC.

This clone appeared a few times. V gene TRBV19 combines with J gene TRBJ1-1, with a tentative D call TRBD1 (6 bases). Between the trimmed V and J ends, which lost 3 bases and 1 base, there was a span of 12 bases. The CDR3 contains 15 residues. The V gene's germline CDR1 is LNHDA and CDR2 SQIVND (reference sequence). CDR3 DNA sequence: TGTGCCAGTAGTATTGGACCGGGACAGAACACTGAAGCTTTCTTT. Encoded protein: CASSIGPGQNTEAFF.

This clone was detected once. The chain links TRBV29-1 to TRBJ2-1; 7 bases fit TRBD1. V shed 3 bases and J 6 bases; nucleotides not matched to a gene: 5. Germline V gene data show CDR1 as SQVTM and CDR2 as ANQGSEA. This CDR3 comprises 13 residues. The CDR3 nucleotides read TGCAGCGTTGATCCCAGGGGGAGCAATGAGCAGTTCTTC. Translating gives CSVDPRGSNEQFF.

This chain connects TRBV10-2 to TRBJ2-1; TRBD2 matches 10 bases. This CDR3 is 19 amino acids long. The germline CDR1 and CDR2 sequences are WSHSY and SAAADI. The V gene end was trimmed by 4 bases and the J gene end by 4 bases; junction bases not matched to a gene: 16. The CDR3 DNA is TGCGCCAGCAGTGGATTAGCGGGGGGTATGGGGACGTTTTACAATGAGCAGTTCTTC. Translating gives CASSGLAGGMGTFYNEQFF.

The chain couples TRBV6-6 to TRBJ1-5; D may be TRBD1 (6 bases). Germline V gene sequence: CDR1 MNHNY, CDR2 SVGAGI (reference sequence). V lost 7 bases and J 9 bases, leaving 16 bases between the germline ends. This CDR3 region has 13 residues. The CDR3 is CASNPGETWPQHF. CDR3 bases: TGTGCCAGCAACCCAGGGGAGACATGGCCCCAGCATTTT.

This clone was picked up a small number of times. The rearrangement joins TRBV6-1 to TRBJ1-5; no clear D. V lost 8 bases and J lost 14, with 19 bases in between. Per the germline V gene, CDR1 is MNHNS and CDR2 is SASEGT. The CDR3 runs 12 residues. CDR3 bases: TGTGCCAGCCTGACAATGGCGCTCAGAGAGCATTTT. It yields the protein CASLTMALREHF.

The chain joins TRBV6-5 to TRBJ2-5; TRBD2 might be the D (5 bases). The CDR3 sequence is 16 residues long. Between the trimmed V and J ends, which lost 0 bases and 2 bases, there was a span of 13 bases. Germline CDR1 reads MNHEY; CDR2 reads SVGAGI. CDR3 nucleotide sequence: TGTGCCAGCAGTTACTCGAGAGGTAGCGAGCAAGAGACCCAGTACTTC. This translates into CASSYSRGSEQETQYF.

This chain links TRBV2 with TRBJ2-5; 9 positions match TRBD1. Germline assignment: CDR1 SNHLY and CDR2 FYNNEI. V gave up 6 bases and J gave up 2 bases; unmatched junction bases: 10. CDR3 size: 16 residues. CDR3 bases: TGTGCCAGCAGCAGCCTTGACAGGGGGTTACAAGAGACCCAGTACTTC. Encoded protein: CASSSLDRGLQETQYF.

The V call is TRBV6-6, the J call TRBJ2-7; a possible D gene is TRBD1 (5 bases). The germline V and J ends were trimmed by 5 bases and 6 bases, with 11 bases remaining between them. CDR1 and CDR2 from the germline V gene are MNHNY and SVGAGI (reference sequence). This CDR3 spans 12 amino acids. For the CDR3, the DNA is TGTGCCAGCAGTGTCAGGGTCGGCGAGCAGTACTTC. Residues: CASSVRVGEQYF.

V and J are TRBV7-8 and TRBJ2-5, with 9 bases identical to TRBD1. The DNA end is a closer match to TRBJ2-7, so the J assignment may be wrong. The CDR3 runs to 14 residues. Germline V lookup: CDR1 SGHVS, CDR2 FQNEAQ. The CDR3 reads CASAMGGQGREQYF. Here the CDR3 DNA reads TGTGCCAGCGCCATGGGGGGACAGGGCCGCGAGCAGTACTTC.

This clone was found once. This chain joins TRBV15 and TRBJ2-5, with D perhaps matching TRBD2 (7 bases). This CDR3 spans 14 amino acids. The germline V gene has CDR1 LNHNV and CDR2 YYDKDF (reference sequence). Trimming removed 0 bases at V and 4 bases at J, with 9 bases between. CDR3: CATSRDRGGETQYF. The CDR3 DNA reads TGTGCCACCAGCAGAGATAGGGGGGGAGAGACCCAGTACTTC. Filled out from reference TRBV15 and TRBJ2-5, the complete variable domain reads DAMVIQNPRYQVTQFGKPVTLSCSQTLNHNVMYWYQQKSSQAPKLLFHYYDKDFNNEADTPDNFQSRRPNTSFCFLDIRSPGLGDTAMYLCATSRDRGGETQYFGPGTRLLVL.

The rearrangement uses TRBV5-6 and TRBJ2-7; D not resolved. The ends were cut back, 1 base at V and 1 base at J, with 9 bases in the middle. The CDR3 covers 14 residues. Germline V gene data show CDR1 as SGHDT and CDR2 as YYEEEE. CDR3 nucleotides: TGTGCCAGCAGCTTGCTTGCCAGTTCCTACGAGCAGTACTTC. Residues: CASSLLASSYEQYF.